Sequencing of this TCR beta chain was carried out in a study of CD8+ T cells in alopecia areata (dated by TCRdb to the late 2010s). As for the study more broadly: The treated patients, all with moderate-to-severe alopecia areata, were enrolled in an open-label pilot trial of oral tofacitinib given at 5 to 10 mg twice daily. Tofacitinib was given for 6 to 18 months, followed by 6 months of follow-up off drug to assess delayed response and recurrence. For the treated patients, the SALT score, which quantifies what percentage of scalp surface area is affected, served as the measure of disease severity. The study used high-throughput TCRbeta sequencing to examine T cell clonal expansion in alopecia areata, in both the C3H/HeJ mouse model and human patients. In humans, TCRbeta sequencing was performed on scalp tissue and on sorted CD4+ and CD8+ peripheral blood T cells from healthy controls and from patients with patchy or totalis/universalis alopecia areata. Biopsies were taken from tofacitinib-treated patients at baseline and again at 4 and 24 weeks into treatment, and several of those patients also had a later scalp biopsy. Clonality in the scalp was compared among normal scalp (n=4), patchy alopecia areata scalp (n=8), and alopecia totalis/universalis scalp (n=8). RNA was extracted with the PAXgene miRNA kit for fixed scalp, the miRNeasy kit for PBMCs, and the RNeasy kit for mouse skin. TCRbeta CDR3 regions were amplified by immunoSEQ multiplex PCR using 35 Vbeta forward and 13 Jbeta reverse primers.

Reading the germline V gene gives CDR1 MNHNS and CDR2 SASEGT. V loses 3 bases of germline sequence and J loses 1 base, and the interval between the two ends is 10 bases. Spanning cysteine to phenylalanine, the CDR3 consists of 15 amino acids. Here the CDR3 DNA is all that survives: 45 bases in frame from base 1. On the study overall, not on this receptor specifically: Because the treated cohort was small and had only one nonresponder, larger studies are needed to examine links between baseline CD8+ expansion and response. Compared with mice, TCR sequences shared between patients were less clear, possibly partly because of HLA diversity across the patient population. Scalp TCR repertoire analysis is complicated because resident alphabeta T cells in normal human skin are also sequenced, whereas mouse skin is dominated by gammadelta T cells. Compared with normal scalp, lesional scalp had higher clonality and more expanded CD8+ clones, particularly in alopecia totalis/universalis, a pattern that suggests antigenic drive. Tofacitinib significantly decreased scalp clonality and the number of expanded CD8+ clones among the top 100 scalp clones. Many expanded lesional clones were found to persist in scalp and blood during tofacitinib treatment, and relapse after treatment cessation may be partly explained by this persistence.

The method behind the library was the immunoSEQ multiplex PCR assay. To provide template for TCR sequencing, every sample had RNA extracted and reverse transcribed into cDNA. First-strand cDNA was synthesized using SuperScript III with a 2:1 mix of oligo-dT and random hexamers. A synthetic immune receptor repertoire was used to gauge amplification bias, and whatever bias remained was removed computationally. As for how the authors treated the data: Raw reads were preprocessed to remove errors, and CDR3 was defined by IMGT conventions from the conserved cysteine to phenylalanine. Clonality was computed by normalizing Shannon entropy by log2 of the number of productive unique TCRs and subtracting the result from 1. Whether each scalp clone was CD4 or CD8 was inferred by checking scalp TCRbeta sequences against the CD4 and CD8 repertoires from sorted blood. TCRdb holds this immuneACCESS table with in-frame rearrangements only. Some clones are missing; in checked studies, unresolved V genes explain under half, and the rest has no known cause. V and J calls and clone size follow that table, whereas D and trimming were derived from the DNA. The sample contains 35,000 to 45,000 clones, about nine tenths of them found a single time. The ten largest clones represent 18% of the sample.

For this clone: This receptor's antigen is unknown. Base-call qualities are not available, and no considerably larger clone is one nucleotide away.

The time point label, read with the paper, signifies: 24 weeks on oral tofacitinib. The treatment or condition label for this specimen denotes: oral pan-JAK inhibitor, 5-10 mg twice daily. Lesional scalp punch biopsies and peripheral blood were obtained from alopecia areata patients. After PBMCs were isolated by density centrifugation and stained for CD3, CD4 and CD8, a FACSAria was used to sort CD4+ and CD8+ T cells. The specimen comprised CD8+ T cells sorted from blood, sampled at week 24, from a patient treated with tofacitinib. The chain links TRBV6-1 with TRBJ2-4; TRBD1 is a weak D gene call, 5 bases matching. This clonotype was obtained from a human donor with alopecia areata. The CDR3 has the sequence CASSEQGTAKNIQYF. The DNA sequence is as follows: TGTGCCAGCAGTGAGCAGGGTACGGCCAAAAACATTCAGTACTTC.